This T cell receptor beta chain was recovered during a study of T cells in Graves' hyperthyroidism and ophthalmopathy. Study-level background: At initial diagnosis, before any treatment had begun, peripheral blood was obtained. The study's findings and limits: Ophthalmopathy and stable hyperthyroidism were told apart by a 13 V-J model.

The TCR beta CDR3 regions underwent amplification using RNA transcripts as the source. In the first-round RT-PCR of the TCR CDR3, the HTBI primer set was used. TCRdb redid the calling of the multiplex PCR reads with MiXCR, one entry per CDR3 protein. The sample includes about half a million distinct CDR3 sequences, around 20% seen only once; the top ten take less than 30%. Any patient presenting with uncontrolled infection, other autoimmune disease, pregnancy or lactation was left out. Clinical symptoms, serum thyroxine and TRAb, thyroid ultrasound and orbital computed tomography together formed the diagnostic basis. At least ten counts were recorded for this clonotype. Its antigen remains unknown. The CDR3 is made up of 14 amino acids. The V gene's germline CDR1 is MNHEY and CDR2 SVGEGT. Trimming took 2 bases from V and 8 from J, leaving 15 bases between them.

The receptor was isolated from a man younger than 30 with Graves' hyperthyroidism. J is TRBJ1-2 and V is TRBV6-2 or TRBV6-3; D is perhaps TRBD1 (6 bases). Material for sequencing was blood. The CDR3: CASSYAPGVEGYTF. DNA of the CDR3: TGTGCCAGCAGTTACGCCCCAGGGGTAGAAGGCTACACCTTC.